This TCR beta chain originates from a study of cytomegalovirus exposure and HLA in healthy donors. Study-wide results and caveats: In a later analysis, TCR beta V- and J-gene trimming was associated with a missense DCLRE1C variant. Because they were indistinguishable, some V segments, including TRBV6-2 and TRBV6-3, were excluded.

The germline V gene encodes CDR1 SGHTA and CDR2 FQGNSA. J was trimmed by 6 bases and V by 5 bases; bases with no gene match: 12. The CDR3 has 15 amino acids. Details on this clone: Its target is unknown.

The PCR contained 60 Vbeta and 13 Jbeta primers. Measured with immunoSEQ multiplex PCR; TCRdb has only the in-frame clones, and not every one. Among under 200,000 clones listed, less than 90% were seen once. The TCR originated in a male donor in good health and CMV-seropositive. The V call is TRBV7-2, the J call TRBJ2-7; 8 nucleotides match TRBD2. Sample: PBMCs. CDR3 DNA: TGTGCCAGCAGCAAACGGAAGCGGGAGTCCCTCGAGCAGTACTTC. Its translation: CASSKRKRESLEQYF.